The subject of this entry is one T cell receptor (beta chain). What it binds is not known. The data were produced by immunoSEQ multiplex PCR, yet TCRdb's version contains in-frame clones alone and is incomplete. The sample includes around 46,000 clones, roughly 73% of them seen just once. The CDR3 length is 16 residues. V lost 4 bases and J lost 5; bases outside the gene matches: 6. In germline, CDR1 is SGHKS, CDR2 YYEKEE (reference sequence). This sample is part of a study of a mutant IDH1 vaccine in newly diagnosed glioma. Study in general: Patients were given eight vaccinations, scheduled in weeks 1, 3, 5, 7, 11, 15, 19 and 23. Commencement of vaccination occurred 4-6 weeks following radiotherapy alone, or concurrently with temozolomide cycles. Treated individuals were 62.5% male and roughly 40% female, averaging roughly 39 years of age.

Noted time point: week 5, during vaccination. Topical imiquimod accompanied each vaccine dose, which consisted of 300 ug of mutant IDH1 20-mer peptide. Each donor presented with a new WHO grade 3 or 4 astrocytoma that tested IDH1-mutant and showed ATRX loss. The sample consisted of PBMCs, taken from a glioma patient whose treatment included an IDH1 peptide vaccine. The chain joins TRBV5-5 to TRBJ2-3, with 14 bases identical to TRBD2. The receptor comes from a man aged 45-65 years with glioma. Written as DNA, the CDR3 is TGTGCCAGCAGCCAGGGACTAGCGGGGGACGTAGATACGCAGTATTTT. Encoded protein: CASSQGLAGDVDTQYF.